The 29 T cell receptor beta chains below all came from one sample that was sequenced in a study of cytomegalovirus exposure and HLA in healthy donors. The PCR contained 60 Vbeta and 13 Jbeta primers. Libraries were prepared by immunoSEQ multiplex PCR; TCRdb keeps only in-frame clonotypes and omits some of them. Of about 120,000 clones in the sample, around a tenth were seen once. Sequenced: PBMCs. The receptors were sampled from a man in his thirties or forties in good health and CMV-seronegative.

V and J are TRBV7-9 and TRBJ2-4; D is unresolved. The CDR3 has 17 residues. Germline loops: CDR1 SEHNR, CDR2 FQNEAQ (reference sequence). V was trimmed by 1 base and J by 8 bases, leaving 21 bases between them. The CDR3 bases are TGTGCCAGCAGCTTAGGCTCCGTAGAGGCCCATAAGGACATTCAGTACTTC. Its translation is CASSLGSVEAHKDIQYF.

The V and J genes are TRBV29-1 and TRBJ2-7; weak D call: TRBD1 (5 bases). The CDR3 sequence is 14 residues long. The germline V gene encodes CDR1 SQVTM and CDR2 ANQGSEA. Trimming took 4 bases from V and 3 from J, leaving 16 bases between them. CDR3 sequence (DNA): TGCAGCGTTGGTGCAGCTGACAGAGGCTACGAGCAGTACTTC. Its protein is CSVGAADRGYEQYF.

The genes are TRBV21-1 and TRBJ2-5; the table's D call TRBD1 went unverified against the DNA. TRBV21-1 is a pseudogene locus. The length of the CDR3 is 14 residues. Written as DNA, the CDR3 is TGTGCCAGCAGCCCAAGGGGGCAGAGAGAGACCCAGTACTTC. This sequence encodes CASSPRGQRETQYF.

A few counts support this clone. This sequence joins TRBV28 and TRBJ2-1, with TRBD2 as a possible D gene (6 bases). V gave up 5 bases and J gave up 14 bases, with 13 bases separating them. The germline V gene has CDR1 MDHEN and CDR2 SYDVKM. The CDR3 runs to 11 residues. The CDR3, as DNA: TGTGCCAGCAGTGAAGCGGGTCCGAAGTTCTTC. It encodes CASSEAGPKFF.

The chain couples TRBV19 to TRBJ2-1, with 10 bases lining up with TRBD2. Germline V gene sequence: CDR1 LNHDA, CDR2 SQIVND (reference sequence). This CDR3 spans 16 amino acids. With V trimmed by 6 bases and J by 4 bases, 9 bases remained unmatched. The CDR3 spells CASRGARTSGYNEQFF. The CDR3 DNA reads TGTGCCAGTAGGGGGGCCCGGACTAGCGGATACAATGAGCAGTTCTTC.

This chain connects TRBV29-1 to TRBJ2-5; 9 positions agree with TRBD1. The CDR3 is made up of 15 amino acids. With 7 bases clipped from V and 5 bases from J, the junction kept 14 bases outside the gene matches. Germline V lookup: CDR1 SQVTM, CDR2 ANQGSEA. CDR3 residues: CSALQGAWDGETQYF. The CDR3, as DNA: TGCAGCGCCCTACAGGGGGCCTGGGATGGGGAGACCCAGTACTTC.

This clone was detected a few times. The chain links TRBV5-6 to TRBJ2-5; tentatively, D is TRBD2 (6 bases). The assigned J gene may be wrong: the sequence end matches TRBJ2-7 better. The CDR3 has 14 amino acids. Looked up from germline, CDR1 is SGHDT and CDR2 is YYEEEE. DNA of the CDR3: TGTGCCAGCAGCTTGGAAGCGGGCCGTTACGAGCAGTACTTC. The encoded protein is CASSLEAGRYEQYF.

This clone came up a few times. The rearrangement links TRBV6-5 to TRBJ2-7, with 15 bases that match TRBD2. This CDR3 region has 15 residues. Trimming removed 5 bases from V and 4 bases from J; junction bases left unmatched: 3. Germline V CDR1 and CDR2: MNHEY, SVGAGI. The CDR3 DNA is TGTGCCAGCAGTGGACTAGCGGGGGGGGTATACGAGCAGTACTTC. Translated, it gives CASSGLAGGVYEQYF.

Concerning this clone: Different DNA sequences within this sample yield the same CDR3. The chain employs TRBV5-4 and TRBJ2-7, with a tentative D call TRBD2 (6 bases). The germline V gene encodes CDR1 SGHNT and CDR2 YYREEE (reference sequence). The V gene lost 3 bases and the J gene lost 6 bases, with 16 bases spanning the gap. The CDR3 is 14 amino acids. The CDR3, as DNA: TGTGCCAGCAGCTGGGGTGGAGGGGAAGGCGAGCAGTACTTC. Protein product: CASSWGGGEGEQYF.

The chain recombines TRBV7-2 with TRBJ2-2, with D possibly matching TRBD1 (6 bases). The V end lost 4 bases, the J end lost 7 bases, and 16 bases lay between the germline ends. This CDR3 spans 15 amino acids. Per germline, CDR1 SGHTA and CDR2 FQGNSA. The CDR3 nucleotides are TGTGCCAGCAGCTACCTGTTACAGGGCGTCGGGGAGCTGTTTTTT. Amino acid sequence: CASSYLLQGVGELFF. Looking up the rest from reference TRBV7-2 and TRBJ2-2 gives the full variable domain: GAGVSQSPSNKVTEKGKDVELRCDPISGHTALYWYRQSLGQGLEFLIYFQGNSAPDKSGLPSDRFSAERTGGSVSTLTIQRTQQEDSAVYLCASSYLLQGVGELFFGEGSRLTVL.

There are a few counts of this clone. The chain recombines TRBV27 with TRBJ1-4; D might be TRBD1 (5 bases). Trimming took 5 bases from V and 4 from J, leaving 17 bases between them. The CDR3 has 16 residues. Germline V gives CDR1 MNHEY, CDR2 SMNVEV (reference sequence). CDR3 sequence (DNA): TGTGCCAGCAGTCCCATAATCGGGACTTTTAATGAAAAACTGTTTTTT. Translated: CASSPIIGTFNEKLFF.

The chain links TRBV5-5 to TRBJ1-2, with D perhaps TRBD1 (6 bases). CDR1 and CDR2 (germline): SGHKS, YYEKEE (reference sequence). The CDR3 consists of 15 residues. V dropped 0 bases and J dropped 3 bases, with 12 bases sitting between them. The CDR3 is CASSLGQGRDYGYTF. In DNA, the CDR3 is TGTGCCAGCAGCTTGGGGCAGGGGAGGGACTATGGCTACACCTTC.

V and J are TRBV27 and TRBJ1-2; D might be TRBD1 (6 bases). Trimming shortened V by 3 bases and J by 8 bases, and 16 bases separated the two germline ends. CDR1 and CDR2 (germline): MNHEY, SMNVEV (reference sequence). The CDR3 has 14 residues. As DNA, the CDR3 is TGTGCCAGCAGTTTGGGGGCAGGGGAGAGGGGCTACACCTTC. It encodes CASSLGAGERGYTF.

The V gene is TRBV5-1, the J gene TRBJ2-3; perhaps TRBD2 as D (5 bases). The CDR3 runs 14 residues. CDR1 and CDR2 from the germline V gene are SGHRS and YFSETQ. Trimming took off 4 bases at V and 0 bases at J, with 9 bases between the two ends. This chain's CDR3 is CASSGRTSTDTQYF. The CDR3 region has the DNA TGCGCCAGCAGCGGGAGAACTAGCACAGATACGCAGTATTTT.

The chain recombines TRBV5-1 with TRBJ1-2, with D uncertain. Germline V CDR1 and CDR2: SGHRS, YFSETQ. Trimming removed 2 bases from V and 7 bases from J, with 15 bases in between. The CDR3 has 14 residues. The CDR3 nucleotides are TGCGCCAGCAGCTTTCTAACGGAGACGGGTGGCTACACCTTC. Amino acids: CASSFLTETGGYTF.

The J gene is TRBJ1-3, the V gene TRBV6-5, with 9 positions matching TRBD1. This CDR3 contains 16 residues. Losses at the gene ends were 6 bases for V and 7 bases for J; bases not matched to a gene: 13. Per germline, CDR1 MNHEY and CDR2 SVGAGI. The DNA for the CDR3 is TGTGCCAGCAGCTACAGGGGGCGCGGAGGCCGGAACACCATATATTTT. Protein sequence: CASSYRGRGGRNTIYF.

J is TRBJ2-7 and V is TRBV2, with D maybe TRBD1 (5 bases). The V end lost 5 bases, the J end lost 6 bases, and 11 bases lay between the germline ends. The CDR3 has 12 amino acids. Germline V lookup: CDR1 SNHLY, CDR2 FYNNEI. This chain's CDR3 is CASSSQGFEQYF. The CDR3 DNA is TGTGCCAGCAGTAGCCAGGGATTCGAGCAGTACTTC.

This clone has a handful of counts. The J gene is TRBJ1-4, the V gene TRBV28; D uncertain. Per the germline V gene, CDR1 is MDHEN and CDR2 is SYDVKM. There are 16 residues in the CDR3. With 0 bases removed from V and 3 bases from J, the gap between germline ends came to 11 bases. The CDR3 reads CASSLWGEMANEKLFF. In nucleotides, the CDR3 is TGTGCCAGCAGTTTATGGGGAGAGATGGCTAATGAAAAACTGTTTTTT.

Only a few counts were recorded for this clone. V and J are TRBV7-9 and TRBJ1-1; no firm D call. The CDR3 is 16 residues long. V shed 1 base and J shed 3 bases, with 15 bases lying between them. Germline values: CDR1 SEHNR, CDR2 FQNEAQ (reference sequence). CDR3 sequence (DNA): TGTGCCAGCAGCTTAGGTCACGCCGGGTATCACACTGAAGCTTTCTTT. Translation gives CASSLGHAGYHTEAFF.

This chain connects TRBV9 to TRBJ1-3; 9 bases align to TRBD1. The CDR3 is 17 residues long. CDR1 and CDR2 from the germline V gene are SGDLS and YYNGEE. The J segment lost 0 bases and the V segment lost 2 bases, leaving 6 bases of the junction unmatched. The CDR3 nucleotides are TGTGCCAGCAGCGTCCCCGGGACAGGGAACTCTGGAAACACCATATATTTT. Protein product: CASSVPGTGNSGNTIYF.

This chain joins TRBV7-2 and TRBJ2-5, with TRBD1 identical over 8 bases. Germline CDR1 is SGHTA and CDR2 is FQGNSA. The J segment lost 4 bases and the V segment lost 4 bases, leaving 5 bases of the junction unmatched. This CDR3 comprises 14 residues. The DNA of the CDR3 is TGTGCCAGCAGCTCGACAGGGGCGACAGAGACCCAGTACTTC. Its protein product is CASSSTGATETQYF.

A few counts support this clone. The chain uses TRBV5-1 and TRBJ2-7, with TRBD1 identical over 8 bases. CDR1 is SGHRS, CDR2 YFSETQ, per germline. The J segment lost 4 bases and the V segment lost 2 bases, leaving 11 bases of the junction unmatched. This CDR3 has 16 amino acids. CDR3 in DNA: TGCGCCAGCAGCTTAAACCCGGACAGGGTTTCTTACGAGCAGTACTTC. Protein product: CASSLNPDRVSYEQYF.

The gene calls are TRBV5-1 and TRBJ2-3; a possible D gene is TRBD1 (6 bases). Trimming pared 0 bases from V and 2 bases from J, leaving 7 bases between. Germline V gene lookup returns CDR1 SGHRS and CDR2 YFSETQ. The CDR3 runs 14 residues. The DNA for the CDR3 is TGCGCCAGCAGCTTGGCAGGGGTCACAGATACGCAGTATTTT. Translation gives CASSLAGVTDTQYF.

V is TRBV14 and J is TRBJ2-2; TRBD1 agrees at 10 bases. CDR1 and CDR2 from the germline V gene are SGHDN and FVKESK. The J segment lost 8 bases and the V segment lost 4 bases, leaving 4 bases of the junction unmatched. The CDR3 is made up of 14 amino acids. The CDR3 DNA is TGTGCCAGCAGCCCCCGGGACAGGGGTGGGGAGCTGTTTTTT. Protein sequence: CASSPRDRGGELFF.

This clone was detected a few times. The chain links TRBV7-8 to TRBJ1-1; 11 positions match TRBD1. The CDR3 runs 16 residues. The ends lost 5 bases at V and 6 bases at J; junction bases unmatched: 11. Germline CDR1 SGHVS, CDR2 FQNEAQ. The CDR3 is CASSRGQGVGVSEAFF. The DNA for the CDR3 is TGTGCCAGCAGCAGGGGACAGGGGGTGGGAGTGTCTGAAGCTTTCTTT. The full variable domain, rest sourced from reference TRBV7-8 and TRBJ1-1, is GAGVSQSPRYKVAKRGQDVALRCDPISGHVSLFWYQQALGQGPEFLTYFQNEAQLDKSGLPSDRFFAERPEGSVSTLKIQRTQQEDSAVYLCASSRGQGVGVSEAFFGQGTRLTVV.

This clone has only a few counts. This chain connects TRBV28 to TRBJ1-5; D is undetermined. Germline V gene lookup returns CDR1 MDHEN and CDR2 SYDVKM. V was trimmed by 7 bases and J by 0 bases, leaving 4 bases between them. CDR3 length: 12 residues. The CDR3 sequence is CASTYSNQPQHF. CDR3 DNA: TGTGCCAGCACTTATAGCAATCAGCCCCAGCATTTT.

The chain is built from TRBV11-2 and TRBJ2-2; D not certain. This CDR3 comprises 14 residues. V was shortened by 4 bases and J by 1 base, with 7 bases between the two germline ends. Germline V gene lookup returns CDR1 SGHAT and CDR2 FQNNGV. The CDR3 region is CASSSYGNTGELFF. DNA of the CDR3: TGTGCCAGCAGCTCCTACGGGAACACCGGGGAGCTGTTTTTT.

This clone has just a few counts. The V call is TRBV19, the J call TRBJ2-7, with D possibly TRBD2 on 6 matching bases. The CDR3 runs to 14 residues. The germline V gene has CDR1 LNHDA and CDR2 SQIVND (reference sequence). V lost 3 bases to trimming and J lost 0 bases, with 9 bases between them. The CDR3 nucleotides are TGTGCCAGTAGTATCCGCGGGGACTCCTACGAGCAGTACTTC. Residues: CASSIRGDSYEQYF. The full variable domain, in which reference TRBV19 and TRBJ2-7 provide the parts outside the CDR3, is DGGITQSPKYLFRKEGQNVTLSCEQNLNHDAMYWYRQDPGQGLRLIYYSQIVNDFQKGDIAEGYSVSREKKESFPLTVTSAQKNPTAFYLCASSIRGDSYEQYFGPGTRLTVT.

This clone has only a few counts. The chain links TRBV7-2 to TRBJ2-7, with 8 bases lining up with TRBD1. Germline V gives CDR1 SGHTA, CDR2 FQGNSA. The CDR3 contains 15 residues. J gave up 1 base and V 4 bases, and 6 bases lay outside the gene matches. The CDR3 spells CASSWGTGPSYEQYF. CDR3 nucleotides: TGTGCCAGCAGCTGGGGGACAGGCCCTTCCTACGAGCAGTACTTC.